This paragraph covers one T cell receptor beta chain sequence. Its antigen remains unidentified. No much larger clone exists at a distance of one base, and base qualities are not known. The data were taken from a study of T cell repertoires in cytomegalovirus infection (dated by TCRdb to about 2019). Notes on the research overall: Donor HLA type was relevant to the analysis, because carriage of CMV infection together with the matching HLA type was indicated by public TCR beta signatures.

Study-wide findings and limitations: In the ex vivo response, HLA-C-restricted CMV-specific TCR beta clonotypes were dominant, and in two of eight donors the single most frequent clonotype came from this HLA-C-restricted group. Carriers of CMV infection plus the relevant HLA type were discriminated by the cumulative frequency of public TCR beta family members in the study cohort and in an independent roughly 380-donor cohort.

TCRdb names Illumina HiSeq 1500 as the instrument used. TCRdb reran the public reads through fastp at Q25 and MiXCR, keeping productive beta chains. Duplicate CDR3 protein sequences are folded into a single record with the most common DNA and genes. This sample gives about 100,000 distinct CDR3 sequences in total; more than 20% of them show up just once. Of the sample, approximately 39% falls within the top ten clones. Sequencing was carried out using CD8+ T cells from PBMCs. The TCR was taken from a human donor in good health (CMV status not recorded). Some clones in this sample may be carry-over from other donors' samples.

The base sequence is TGCAGTGCTAGAGACCAGGGGATACAGAGCTCTGGAAACACCATATATTTT. This gives the protein CSARDQGIQSSGNTIYF. The sequence is built from TRBV20-1 and TRBJ1-3; perhaps TRBD1 is the D gene, with 6 bases matching. From its cysteine to its phenylalanine, the CDR3 spans 17 amino acids. Just the 51-base CDR3 DNA is kept, in frame starting at base 1. V and J lose 0 bases and 0 bases, and a span of 15 bases separates them. For CDR1 and CDR2, the germline V gene (reference sequence) lists DFQATT and SNEGSKA.